A selection of T cell receptor beta chains follows, all from one sample in a study of T cells after yellow fever vaccination. TCRdb re-called the 5' RACE reads through MiXCR, storing one row per CDR3 protein. The table records hundreds of thousands of distinct CDR3 sequences, approximately 18% of them present only once. Sequencing was performed on PBMCs, taken before the yellow fever booster vaccination. The receptor source for this set is a man aged 18 to 29 who received the YFV17D yellow fever vaccine. CDR3s include the opening cysteine and the closing phenylalanine or tryptophan. Each record gives: clone size, J gene, V gene, D gene, CDR3 DNA, CDR3 protein. The D gene is left open where the match is weak. For some rows the clone size is stated as once, few or many, or as a class when expanded; others skip it.

many,TRBJ2-1,TRBV10-3,TRBD2,TGTGCCATCAGTTTGACTAGTCGGGGGGACAATGAGCAGTTCTTC,CAISLTSRGDNEQFF
.,TRBJ1-6,TRBV5-6,.,TGTGCCAGCAGCAAGCCGCGGGGGCGCAATTCACCCCTCCACTTT,CASSKPRGRNSPLHF
.,TRBJ2-5,TRBV6-5,TRBD1,TGTGCCAGCAGCTGGGGGGGACAGGGAAAAGAGACCCAGTACTTC,CASSWGGQGKETQYF
many,TRBJ1-1,TRBV5-1,.,TGCGCCAGCAGCTTCCAGGGAAACACTGAAGCTTTCTTT,CASSFQGNTEAFF
.,TRBJ1-1,TRBV15,.,TGTGCCACCAGCCATGAGGGAACTGAAGCTTTCTTT,CATSHEGTEAFF
few,TRBJ2-7,TRBV7-2,.,TGTGCCAGCAGCTTAGATCAGGGGCGCTACGAGCAGTACTTC,CASSLDQGRYEQYF
few,TRBJ2-1,TRBV12-3/TRBV12-4,TRBD2,TGTGCCATCACCGGGACTAGCGAGGGAGAGAGCTCCTACAATGAGCAGTTCTTC,CAITGTSEGESSYNEQFF
.,TRBJ1-2,TRBV20-1,.,TGCAGTGCTAGAGACCGGCAGAGGGACGGTGGCTACACCTTC,CSARDRQRDGGYTF
.,TRBJ2-7,TRBV6-2/TRBV6-3,.,TGTGCCAGCAGTTCTCGGACGGACGAGCAGTACTTC,CASSSRTDEQYF
.,TRBJ2-1,TRBV15,TRBD2,TGTGCCACCAGTGCGAGCGGGGGGGCGTCCTACAATGAGCAGTTCTTC,CATSASGGASYNEQFF
few,TRBJ2-3,TRBV19,.,TGTGCCAGTAGAAGCCGGGGAGAGGATACGCAGTATTTT,CASRSRGEDTQYF
.,TRBJ1-2,TRBV7-2,TRBD1,TGTGCCAGCAGCTTTGACGGGACAGCCACGATAGGCTACACCTTC,CASSFDGTATIGYTF
.,TRBJ2-3,TRBV5-1,TRBD2,TGCGCCAGCGGGCCCGGGACTAGCGTCCCAGATACGCAGTATTTT,CASGPGTSVPDTQYF
few,TRBJ2-5,TRBV3-1,TRBD2,TGTGCCAGCAGCCAAATCGGGGGGGCCGAGACCCAGTACTTC,CASSQIGGAETQYF
.,TRBJ2-3,TRBV4-1,TRBD1,TGCGCCAGCAGCCAAGAACCGGGACAGGGGCTCAGAGATACGCAGTATTTT,CASSQEPGQGLRDTQYF
.,TRBJ2-2,TRBV7-9,TRBD2,TGTGCCAGCAGCTTCATTGCCGGGGGGACCGGGGAGCTGTTTTTT,CASSFIAGGTGELFF
.,TRBJ1-1,TRBV12-3/TRBV12-4,.,TGTGCCAGCAGTTTATTCGCTAAACCGGTAGCTTTCTTT,CASSLFAKPVAFF
.,TRBJ2-5,TRBV7-3,.,TGTGCCAGCAGCTTAACCCACGAGGCTGACAGGACCCAGTACTTC,CASSLTHEADRTQYF
few,TRBJ1-5,TRBV28,.,TGTGCCAGCAGTTTCCCCGACAGACCCTATAGCAATCAGCCCCAGCATTTT,CASSFPDRPYSNQPQHF
few,TRBJ2-7,TRBV10-3,TRBD1,TGTGCCATCAGGACTGGACAGGGAGGTGGCTACGAGCAGTACTTC,CAIRTGQGGGYEQYF
few,TRBJ2-7,TRBV4-1,.,TGCGCCAGCAGCCAAGAGGGATTAGACTACGAGCAGTACTTC,CASSQEGLDYEQYF
many,TRBJ1-4,TRBV12-3/TRBV12-4,TRBD1,TGTGCCAGCAGTTTCGGGACAGGTGGCGAAAAACTGTTTTTT,CASSFGTGGEKLFF
few,TRBJ2-1,TRBV27,TRBD1,TGTGCCAGCAGTTACAGGGGGCTCGGCAATGAGCAGTTCTTC,CASSYRGLGNEQFF
few,TRBJ2-1,TRBV4-1,.,TGCGCCAGCAGCCAAGATAGGGGTTCAAGCTCCTACAATGAGCAGTTCTTC,CASSQDRGSSSYNEQFF
few,TRBJ2-2,TRBV5-1,.,TGCGCCAGCAGCGGTACCGGGATTTTTGACGGGGAGCTGTTTTTT,CASSGTGIFDGELFF
.,TRBJ2-3,TRBV13,TRBD2,TGTGCCAGCAGCGCGACCCCGGGACTAGCGCTTCCAGATACGCAGTATTTT,CASSATPGLALPDTQYF
.,TRBJ1-6,TRBV5-1,TRBD1,TGCGCCAGCAGCTGGGGACAGGTTGATTCACCCCTCCACTTT,CASSWGQVDSPLHF
many,TRBJ1-6,TRBV7-8,.,TGTGCCAGCAGCCAAAATCAGGGGAGAGGTCTGAATTCACCCCTCCACTTT,CASSQNQGRGLNSPLHF
.,TRBJ1-2,TRBV27,.,TGTGCCAGCAGTTCCGCGGGAGTAACTATGGTTGGCTACACTTTC,CASSSAGVTMVGYTF
.,TRBJ2-3,TRBV3-1,TRBD2,TGTGCCAGCAGCCCCCCAGATAGGGCGGGGGAAGAAGATACGCAGTATTTT,CASSPPDRAGEEDTQYF
.,TRBJ2-3,TRBV7-2,.,TGTGCCAGCGCTGAGGGGGGGACTAGCACAGATACGCAGTATTTT,CASAEGGTSTDTQYF
.,TRBJ1-2,TRBV4-1,TRBD1,TGCGCCAGCAGCCAAGTCGGCAGGGGGGTCAACCATGGCTACACCTTC,CASSQVGRGVNHGYTF
.,TRBJ2-5,TRBV4-3,.,TGCGCCAGCAGCCCCCACCTAGCGGCATCAGGGGGGGAGACCCAGTACTTC,CASSPHLAASGGETQYF
few,TRBJ1-5,TRBV6-6,.,TGTGCCAGCAGTTACCCAGATCCGGGCCAGCCCCAGCATTTT,CASSYPDPGQPQHF
many,TRBJ1-2,TRBV12-3/TRBV12-4,.,TGTGCCAGCAGTTCCAAGGACCGTATGAGAAACTATGGCTACACCTTC,CASSSKDRMRNYGYTF
many,TRBJ2-6,TRBV4-2,.,TGTGCCAGCAGCCAAGACATCAACTCTGGGGCCAACGTCCTGACTTTC,CASSQDINSGANVLTF
few,TRBJ1-2,TRBV6-6,.,TGTGCCAGCAGCCGGCGGCAGGGCGATGGCTACACCTTC,CASSRRQGDGYTF
few,TRBJ2-2,TRBV4-1,.,TGCGCCAGCAGCCAAGGGGAGAGACCCGCGAACACCGGGGAGCTGTTTTTT,CASSQGERPANTGELFF
few,TRBJ1-1,TRBV7-3,.,TGTGCCAGCAGCCTACAGGGTCATGAAGCTTTCTTT,CASSLQGHEAFF
.,TRBJ2-1,TRBV10-3,.,TGTGCCATCAGTGAGTCAGGGGCCAAATTAGGCGATGAGCAGTTCTTC,CAISESGAKLGDEQFF
few,TRBJ2-1,TRBV6-1,.,TGTGCCAGCAGTGAACTTGTGGGGGGGCGCGATGAGCAGTTCTTC,CASSELVGGRDEQFF
.,TRBJ2-2,TRBV14,.,TGTGCCAGCAGCTTCACTTTACCCGGGGAGCTGTTTTTT,CASSFTLPGELFF
few,TRBJ1-1,TRBV5-1,.,TGCGCCAGCACGCGTGGGGAGGACACTGAAGCTTTCTTT,CASTRGEDTEAFF
few,TRBJ1-5,TRBV12-3/TRBV12-4,TRBD1,TGTGCCAGCAGGAAGACAGGGAACCAGCCCCAGCATTTT,CASRKTGNQPQHF
.,TRBJ1-1,TRBV5-1,.,TGCGCCAGCAGCTTGGAGGCGGGTATGGGCACTGAAGCTTTCTTT,CASSLEAGMGTEAFF
few,TRBJ2-1,TRBV28,.,TGTGCCAGCAGTTTCAGGGGCAGGTTTTCGAATGAGCAGTTCTTC,CASSFRGRFSNEQFF
once,TRBJ2-2,TRBV6-6,.,TGTGCCAGCAGTTACTCCGTGCCCGGGACCGGGGAGCTGTTTTTT,CASSYSVPGTGELFF
few,TRBJ1-2,TRBV5-6,.,TGTGCCAGCAGCTTGGGCGGGAGATACTATGGCTACACCTTC,CASSLGGRYYGYTF
few,TRBJ2-1,TRBV6-2/TRBV6-3,TRBD1,TGTGCCAGCACCAGGGGGAACTCCTACAATGAGCAGTTCTTC,CASTRGNSYNEQFF
.,TRBJ2-7,TRBV4-2,.,TGTGCCAGCAGCCAAGGACCGGCGGGGGCGTTCACCTACGAGCAGTACTTC,CASSQGPAGAFTYEQYF
.,TRBJ2-3,TRBV20-1,.,TGCAGTGCTAGAATTGAGGGGGCAGATACGCAGTATTTT,CSARIEGADTQYF
.,TRBJ1-2,TRBV6-1,.,TGTGCCAGCAGTGGAGGACCGGGTCTCTTTGGCTACACCTTC,CASSGGPGLFGYTF
few,TRBJ2-2,TRBV7-9,.,TGTGCCAGCAGCTCCACGGCAGGGCCCGGGGAGCTGTTTTTT,CASSSTAGPGELFF
.,TRBJ2-5,TRBV29-1,.,TGCAGCGTAGGACAGCGCCAGACCCAGTACTTC,CSVGQRQTQYF
few,TRBJ2-5,TRBV15,.,TGTGCCACCAGCAGAGATAGAGGGACCCAGTACTTC,CATSRDRGTQYF
.,TRBJ2-1,TRBV7-9,TRBD2,TGTGCCAGCAGCTTAGTTAGGCTAGCGGGGGCCTCAGGTGGAAATGAGCAGTTCTTC,CASSLVRLAGASGGNEQFF
.,TRBJ1-4,TRBV7-9,.,TGTGCCAGCAGCAGGGACCCGATGGATGAAAAACTGTTTTTT,CASSRDPMDEKLFF
.,TRBJ2-6,TRBV6-5,.,TGTGCCAGCAGTTACTCTGCGCTGGACTCTGGGGCCAACGTCCTGACTTTC,CASSYSALDSGANVLTF
.,TRBJ2-5,TRBV5-4,.,TGTGCCAGCAGCCTCAGGGACGAAGGAAAAGAGACCCAGTACTTC,CASSLRDEGKETQYF
few,TRBJ1-2,TRBV11-2,TRBD1,TGTGCCAGCAGCTTAGATCGGGGGACAGGAGGCTACACCTTC,CASSLDRGTGGYTF